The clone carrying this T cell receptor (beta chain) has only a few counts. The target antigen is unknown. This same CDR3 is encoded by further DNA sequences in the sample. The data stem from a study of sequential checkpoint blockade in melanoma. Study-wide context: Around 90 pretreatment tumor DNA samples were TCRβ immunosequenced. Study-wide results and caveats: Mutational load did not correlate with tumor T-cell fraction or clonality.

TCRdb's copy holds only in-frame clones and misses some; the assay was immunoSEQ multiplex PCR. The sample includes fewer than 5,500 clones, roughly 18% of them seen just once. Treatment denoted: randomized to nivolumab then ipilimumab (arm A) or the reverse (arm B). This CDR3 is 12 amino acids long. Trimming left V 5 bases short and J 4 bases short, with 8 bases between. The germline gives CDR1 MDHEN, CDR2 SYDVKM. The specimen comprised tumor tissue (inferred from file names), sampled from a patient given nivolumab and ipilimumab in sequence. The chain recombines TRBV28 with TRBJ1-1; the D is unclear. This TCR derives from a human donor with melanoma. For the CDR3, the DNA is TGTGCCAGCAGTAGCCAGACCACTGAAGCTTTCTTT. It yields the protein CASSSQTTEAFF.